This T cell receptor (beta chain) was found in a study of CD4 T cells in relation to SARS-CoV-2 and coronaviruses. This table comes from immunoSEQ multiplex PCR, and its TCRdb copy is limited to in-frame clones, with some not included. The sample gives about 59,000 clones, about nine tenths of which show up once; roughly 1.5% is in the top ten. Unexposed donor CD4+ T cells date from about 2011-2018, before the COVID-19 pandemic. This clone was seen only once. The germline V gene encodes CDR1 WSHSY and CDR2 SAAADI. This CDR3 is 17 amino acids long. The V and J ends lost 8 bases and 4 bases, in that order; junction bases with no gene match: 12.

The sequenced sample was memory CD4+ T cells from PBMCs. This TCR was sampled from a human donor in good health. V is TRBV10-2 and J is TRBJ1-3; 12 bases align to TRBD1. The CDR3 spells CASGKEGQGARGNTIYF. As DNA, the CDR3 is TGCGCCAGCGGGAAAGAGGGACAGGGGGCGCGCGGAAACACCATATATTTT.